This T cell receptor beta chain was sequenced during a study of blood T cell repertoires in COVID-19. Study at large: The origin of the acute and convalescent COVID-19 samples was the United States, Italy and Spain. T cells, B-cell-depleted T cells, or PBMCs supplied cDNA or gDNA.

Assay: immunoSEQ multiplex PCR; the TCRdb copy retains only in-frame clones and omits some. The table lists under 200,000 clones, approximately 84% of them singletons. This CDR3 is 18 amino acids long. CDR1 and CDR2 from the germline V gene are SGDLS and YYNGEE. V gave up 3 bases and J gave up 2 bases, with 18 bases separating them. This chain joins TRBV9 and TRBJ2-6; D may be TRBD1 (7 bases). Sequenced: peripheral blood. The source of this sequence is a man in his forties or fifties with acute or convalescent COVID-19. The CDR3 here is CASSALGGTGAGANVLTF. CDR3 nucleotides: TGTGCCAGCAGCGCCCTGGGGGGTACAGGGGCTGGGGCCAACGTCCTGACTTTC.